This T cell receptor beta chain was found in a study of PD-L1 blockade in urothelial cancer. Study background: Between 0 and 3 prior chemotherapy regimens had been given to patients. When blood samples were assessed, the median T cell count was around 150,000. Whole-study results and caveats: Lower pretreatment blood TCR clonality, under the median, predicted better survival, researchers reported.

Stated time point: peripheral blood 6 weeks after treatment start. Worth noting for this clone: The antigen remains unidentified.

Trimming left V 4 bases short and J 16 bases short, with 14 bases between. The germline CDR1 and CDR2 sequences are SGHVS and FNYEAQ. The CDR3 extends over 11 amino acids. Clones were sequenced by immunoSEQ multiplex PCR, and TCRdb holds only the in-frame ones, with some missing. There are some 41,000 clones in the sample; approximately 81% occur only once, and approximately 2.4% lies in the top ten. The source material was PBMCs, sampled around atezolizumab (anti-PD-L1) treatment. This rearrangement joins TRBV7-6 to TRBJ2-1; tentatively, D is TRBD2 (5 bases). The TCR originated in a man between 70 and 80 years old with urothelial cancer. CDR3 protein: CASSSGGLAFF. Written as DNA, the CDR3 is TGTGCCAGCAGCTCCGGTGGACTTGCCTTCTTC.